This entry is about one T cell receptor beta chain. The data were taken from a study of blood T cell repertoires in COVID-19. Study context: Material from acute and convalescent COVID-19 was sourced from the United States, Italy and Spain. In each case, the material was cDNA or gDNA derived from T cells, B-cell-depleted T cells, or PBMCs.

Original processing methods: By means of reference gene primer amplification, nucleated cell counts were estimated. Here immunoSEQ multiplex PCR was the method, and the copy in TCRdb shows in-frame clones only, minus some. V, J and clone size derive from that table, while D and trimming were established from the DNA sequence. The repertoire holds fewer than 90,000 clones, around three quarters seen once, with about 19% in the top ten. Trimming cost V 7 bases and J 3 bases; bases outside gene matches: 10. The CDR3 has 17 amino acids. Germline lookup yields CDR1 LNHDA and CDR2 SQIVND (reference sequence).

The sequence came from a woman of 80 years or more with acute or convalescent COVID-19. Sequences were obtained from peripheral blood. The gene calls are TRBV19 and TRBJ2-3; 13 bases match TRBD2. The CDR3 region has the DNA TGTGCCAGTACTAGGAAACCGGGACTAGCGGGGACAGATACGCAGTATTTT. It is translated as CASTRKPGLAGTDTQYF.